These 12 T cell receptor beta chains originate from one sample sequenced in a study of blood T cell repertoires in COVID-19. Generated by immunoSEQ multiplex PCR, the TCRdb table keeps only in-frame clones and is missing some. The sample carries tens of thousands of clones, approximately 89% recorded once. The specimen was peripheral blood. These receptors were taken from a human donor with active COVID-19. The donor label of this sample is uncertain.

V usage is TRBV7-2 and J usage is TRBJ1-6; perhaps TRBD1 as D (5 bases). Trimming pared 3 bases from V and 3 bases from J, leaving 6 bases between. This CDR3 comprises 14 residues. Germline V gene data show CDR1 as SGHTA and CDR2 as FQGNSA. The CDR3 DNA reads as TGTGCCAGCAGCTTTGACAGCTATAATTCACCCCTCCACTTT. This encodes CASSFDSYNSPLHF.

The chain joins TRBV9 to TRBJ2-5; 8 nucleotides align to TRBD1. This CDR3 region has 14 residues. Unmatched junction bases numbered 6, after V lost 3 bases and J lost 5 bases. Germline V gene lookup returns CDR1 SGDLS and CDR2 YYNGEE. CDR3 bases: TGTGCCAGCAGCGGACAGGGGCGGAGGGAGACCCAGTACTTC. Translated: CASSGQGRRETQYF. The variable domain in full, with the rest retrieved from reference TRBV9 and TRBJ2-5, is DSGVTQTPKHLITATGQRVTLRCSPRSGDLSVYWYQQSLDQGLQFLIQYYNGEERAKGNILERFSAQQFPDLHSELNLSSLELGDSALYFCASSGQGRRETQYFGPGTRLLVL.

J is TRBJ2-7 and V is TRBV9; D might be TRBD2 (5 bases). Trimming took off 3 bases at V and 0 bases at J, with 7 bases between the two ends. The CDR3 has 13 amino acids. The germline gives CDR1 SGDLS, CDR2 YYNGEE. The CDR3 nucleotides are TGTGCCAGCAGCGACGAGGGCTCCTACGAGCAGTACTTC. Encoded protein: CASSDEGSYEQYF.

The chain combines TRBV19 with TRBJ2-3; 7 bases line up with TRBD1. V lost 7 bases and J lost 5; bases outside the gene matches: 9. Per germline, CDR1 LNHDA and CDR2 SQIVND (reference sequence). This CDR3 comprises 14 residues. In nucleotides, the CDR3 is TGTGCCAGTAAAAGGTCGGCAGGGGGAGATACGCAGTATTTT. Translating it yields CASKRSAGGDTQYF.

About this clone: This specimen includes other DNA sequences encoding the same CDR3. The chain employs TRBV9 and TRBJ2-7, with 10 bases aligning to TRBD2. The CDR3 has 15 residues. Germline CDR1 is SGDLS and CDR2 is YYNGEE. V trimming: 0 bases; J trimming: 2 bases; junction bases outside the gene matches: 2. CDR3 coding DNA: TGTGCCAGCAGCGTAGGAGCGGGGGGGGCCTACGAGCAGTACTTC. The encoded protein is CASSVGAGGAYEQYF. The full variable domain, with the rest looked up from reference TRBV9 and TRBJ2-7, is DSGVTQTPKHLITATGQRVTLRCSPRSGDLSVYWYQQSLDQGLQFLIQYYNGEERAKGNILERFSAQQFPDLHSELNLSSLELGDSALYFCASSVGAGGAYEQYFGPGTRLTVT.

This chain uses TRBV6-5 with TRBJ1-2; D gene uncertain. The CDR3 length is 16 residues. The germline CDR1 and CDR2 sequences are MNHEY and SVGAGI. V shed 0 bases and J shed 4 bases, with 15 bases lying between them. The CDR3 loop is CASSYSPPAGSYGYTF. The CDR3 bases are TGTGCCAGCAGTTACTCCCCTCCGGCGGGTTCCTATGGCTACACCTTC.

A single count supports this clone. CDR3 nucleotide sequence: TGTGCCAGCAGCCAAGGCGTCGGACAGGGGATTCTTCATGGCTACACCTTC. It is translated as CASSQGVGQGILHGYTF. The chain employs TRBV4-2 and TRBJ1-2; 9 bases match TRBD1. V lost 1 base to trimming and J lost 6 bases; unmatched junction nucleotides: 12. This CDR3 is built from 17 residues. The germline gives CDR1 LGHNA, CDR2 YNFKEQ.

The V gene is TRBV28, the J gene TRBJ1-6; 9 bases line up with TRBD1. The germline V gene has CDR1 MDHEN and CDR2 SYDVKM. The CDR3 is 14 amino acids. The junction had 6 bases not matched to a gene; V was cut back by 8 bases and J by 7 bases. Written as DNA, the CDR3 is TGTGCCAGCGGATCCGGGACAGGGAATTCACCCCTCCACTTT. Encoded protein: CASGSGTGNSPLHF.

The genes are TRBV29-1 and TRBJ2-2; TRBD2 aligns across 8 bases. The CDR3 totals 15 residues. The junction had 8 bases not matched to a gene; V was cut back by 7 bases and J by 1 base. Germline V lookup: CDR1 SQVTM, CDR2 ANQGSEA. The DNA of the CDR3 is TGCAGCGCGCCCTCGGGAGGGGAGAACACCGGGGAGCTGTTTTTT. It yields the protein CSAPSGGENTGELFF.

The chain combines TRBV25-1 with TRBJ2-1; the match to TRBD2 covers 8 bases. The CDR3 length is 14 residues. CDR1 MGHDK and CDR2 SYGVNS come from the germline V gene. V lost 5 bases and J lost 8; bases outside the gene matches: 8. CDR3 amino acids: CASSRAGGAYEQFF. The DNA of the CDR3 is TGTGCCAGCAGTCGGGCCGGGGGGGCGTATGAGCAGTTCTTC.

The chain joins TRBV3-1 (or the pseudogene TRBV3-2) to TRBJ1-4; no clear D. The germline V gene encodes CDR1 LGHDT and CDR2 YNNKEL (reference sequence). The V end lost 2 bases, the J end lost 1 base, and 14 bases lay between the germline ends. The CDR3 covers 17 residues. CDR3 amino acids: CASSQKTIRRTNEKLFF. The DNA of the CDR3 is TGTGCCAGCAGCCAAAAGACAATCCGTCGAACTAATGAAAAACTGTTTTTT.

J is TRBJ1-2 and V is TRBV2; perhaps TRBD1 as D (5 bases). CDR1 is SNHLY and CDR2 is FYNNEI in the germline V gene. Trimming stripped 7 bases from V and 4 bases from J, with 16 bases between. The length of the CDR3 is 14 residues. The CDR3 reads CASKPDGGFYGYTF. In nucleotides, the CDR3 is TGTGCCAGCAAGCCCGATGGGGGGTTCTATGGCTACACCTTC.